This T cell receptor beta chain was retrieved from a study of shared clonotypes between healthy human individuals. V dropped 4 bases and J dropped 2; count of bases not matched to a gene: 5. The CDR3 extends over 15 amino acids. Germline V gene lookup returns CDR1 SGHNT and CDR2 YYREEE (reference sequence). Study outcomes and limitations: It was expected that sequencing depth would affect clonotype sharing among donors.

With regard to this clone: No antigen is known for it.

The method was immunoSEQ multiplex PCR; TCRdb's version includes in-frame clones alone and lacks a portion of them. The data contain roughly 1.5 million clones, 98% of them singletons. The gene calls are TRBV5-4 and TRBJ2-1, with 8 bases that match TRBD1. This sequence was found in a man aged 30 to 45 in good health. Specimen: naive CD4+ T cells sorted from blood. Stated subset: CD45RA+ positively selected. CDR3 DNA sequence: TGTGCCAGCAGCCAGGGACAGGTTGCCTACAATGAGCAGTTCTTC. Its protein is CASSQGQVAYNEQFF.